A selection of T cell receptor beta chains follows, all from one sample in a study of T cells in Graves' hyperthyroidism and ophthalmopathy. Each CDR3 protein is one row after TCRdb ran MiXCR on the multiplex PCR reads. The sample holds more than 450,000 distinct CDR3 sequences, 20% seen once. Sequenced: blood. Every receptor here comes from a man aged 35 to 55 with Graves' ophthalmopathy. The CDR3 runs from the conserved cysteine through the conserved F or W. Fields, in order: clone size, J gene, V gene, D gene, CDR3 DNA, CDR3 protein. The D gene is left open where the match is weak. Some rows mark clone size as missing; the rest say once, few, many or name a class of expanded clone.

abundance: .
j_gene: TRBJ2-1
v_gene: TRBV6-1
d_gene: .
CDR3nt: TGTGCCAGCAGCCCCGAGACTAGGTCCTACAATGAGCAGTTCTTC
CDR3aa: CASSPETRSYNEQFF

abundance: .
j_gene: TRBJ2-3
v_gene: TRBV19
d_gene: .
CDR3nt: TGTGCCAGTACGGGGCAGGATACGCAGTATTTT
CDR3aa: CASTGQDTQYF

abundance: .
j_gene: TRBJ1-1
v_gene: TRBV6-9
d_gene: .
CDR3nt: TGTGCCAGCAGTTACCCAGGCAAAAACACTGAAGCTTTCTTT
CDR3aa: CASSYPGKNTEAFF

abundance: once
j_gene: TRBJ2-5
v_gene: TRBV6-2/TRBV6-3
d_gene: TRBD1
CDR3nt: TGTGCCAGCAGTTATACAGGGGGGTTCCAAGAGACCCAGTACTTC
CDR3aa: CASSYTGGFQETQYF

abundance: .
j_gene: TRBJ2-2
v_gene: TRBV7-3
d_gene: .
CDR3nt: TGTGCCAGCAGCGCGGGCACTAGGGGAGCGGAGCTGTTTTTT
CDR3aa: CASSAGTRGAELFF

abundance: .
j_gene: TRBJ2-3
v_gene: TRBV6-1
d_gene: .
CDR3nt: TGTGCCAGCAGGACTACACTAAATAGTAATACGCAGTATTTT
CDR3aa: CASRTTLNSNTQYF

abundance: .
j_gene: TRBJ2-1
v_gene: TRBV14
d_gene: TRBD2
CDR3nt: TGTGCCAGCAGCCAAGCTAGCGGGAGGGCCTACAATGAGCAGTTCTTC
CDR3aa: CASSQASGRAYNEQFF

abundance: .
j_gene: TRBJ2-7
v_gene: TRBV6-1
d_gene: TRBD1
CDR3nt: TGTGCCAGCAGTGTAGGGGGCCCCTACGAGCAGTACTTC
CDR3aa: CASSVGGPYEQYF

abundance: many
j_gene: TRBJ2-5
v_gene: TRBV30
d_gene: .
CDR3nt: TGTGCCTGGAGCGGGAGCAAGACCCAGTACTTC
CDR3aa: CAWSGSKTQYF

abundance: .
j_gene: TRBJ1-5
v_gene: TRBV11-2
d_gene: .
CDR3nt: TGTGCCAGCAGCATTCGGGGCAGCGGAAGCAATCAGCCCCAGCATTTT
CDR3aa: CASSIRGSGSNQPQHF

abundance: many
j_gene: TRBJ2-5
v_gene: TRBV29-1
d_gene: TRBD1
CDR3nt: TGCAGCGTTGAGGGACAGGTAAAAGAGACCCAGTACTTC
CDR3aa: CSVEGQVKETQYF

abundance: few
j_gene: TRBJ2-1
v_gene: TRBV6-1
d_gene: .
CDR3nt: TGTGCCAGCGGACGAGGGGAAAGGGGGTTCTTC
CDR3aa: CASGRGERGFF

abundance: .
j_gene: TRBJ1-5
v_gene: TRBV19
d_gene: .
CDR3nt: TGTGCCAGTAGTATGGGCGGGGTACAGCCCCAGCATTTT
CDR3aa: CASSMGGVQPQHF

abundance: many
j_gene: TRBJ2-5
v_gene: TRBV28
d_gene: TRBD1
CDR3nt: TGTGCCAGCAGATTGACAGGGGAGGAGACCCAGTACTTC
CDR3aa: CASRLTGEETQYF

abundance: .
j_gene: TRBJ2-7
v_gene: TRBV15
d_gene: TRBD1
CDR3nt: TGTGCCACCAGCAGGGGGACAGGGAAGAGCCACGAGCAGTACTTC
CDR3aa: CATSRGTGKSHEQYF

abundance: .
j_gene: TRBJ1-1
v_gene: TRBV7-3
d_gene: .
CDR3nt: TGTGCCAGCAGCTTAAAGGCAGGACATGGGACTGAAGCTTTCTTT
CDR3aa: CASSLKAGHGTEAFF

abundance: .
j_gene: TRBJ2-1
v_gene: TRBV2
d_gene: .
CDR3nt: TGTGCCAGCAAAAGTAGCGGAGACAATGAGCAGTTCTTC
CDR3aa: CASKSSGDNEQFF

abundance: few
j_gene: TRBJ1-3
v_gene: TRBV6-5
d_gene: .
CDR3nt: TGTGCCAGCAGTTACTCGGGGGCTGGAAACACCATATATTTT
CDR3aa: CASSYSGAGNTIYF

abundance: many
j_gene: TRBJ1-1
v_gene: TRBV29-1
d_gene: .
CDR3nt: TGCAGCGTTGTTCAGGACCGTGCCACTGAAGCTTTCTTT
CDR3aa: CSVVQDRATEAFF

abundance: .
j_gene: TRBJ1-1
v_gene: TRBV29-1
d_gene: .
CDR3nt: TGCAGCGTTGATAGCGCTGAAGCTTTCTTT
CDR3aa: CSVDSAEAFF

abundance: few
j_gene: TRBJ1-2
v_gene: TRBV18
d_gene: .
CDR3nt: TGTGCCAGCTCACCGTCACAGAATAACTATGGCTACACCTTC
CDR3aa: CASSPSQNNYGYTF

abundance: few
j_gene: TRBJ2-1
v_gene: TRBV6-2/TRBV6-3
d_gene: .
CDR3nt: TGTGCCAGCAGTTACGGGGGTCATACCGCAAGCTCCTACAATGAGCAGTTCTTC
CDR3aa: CASSYGGHTASSYNEQFF

abundance: once
j_gene: TRBJ2-4
v_gene: TRBV19
d_gene: TRBD2
CDR3nt: TGTGCCAGTAGTATAACCGGGACTAGCGGGAGGGCCCAAAGAGGAAAAAACATTCAGTACTTC
CDR3aa: CASSITGTSGRAQRGKNIQYF

abundance: few
j_gene: TRBJ2-4
v_gene: TRBV27
d_gene: TRBD2
CDR3nt: TGTGCCAGCAGTTTGACTAGCGTCAAAAACATTCAGTACTTC
CDR3aa: CASSLTSVKNIQYF

abundance: few
j_gene: TRBJ2-5
v_gene: TRBV29-1
d_gene: TRBD2
CDR3nt: TGCAGCGTTGGCGGCGGACTAGCGGAGACCCAGTACTTC
CDR3aa: CSVGGGLAETQYF

abundance: .
j_gene: TRBJ1-4
v_gene: TRBV18
d_gene: .
CDR3nt: TGTGCCAGCTCACCACGGGAGAATGAAAAACTGTTTTTT
CDR3aa: CASSPRENEKLFF

abundance: few
j_gene: TRBJ1-1
v_gene: TRBV7-2
d_gene: .
CDR3nt: TGTGCCAGCAGCTTAGAGGCGGGATCGGTTACTGAAGCTTTCTTT
CDR3aa: CASSLEAGSVTEAFF

abundance: .
j_gene: TRBJ2-3
v_gene: TRBV5-1
d_gene: .
CDR3nt: TGCGCCAGCAGCGGGGGCGCGACAAGCACAGATACGCAGTATTTT
CDR3aa: CASSGGATSTDTQYF

abundance: few
j_gene: TRBJ1-1
v_gene: TRBV5-1
d_gene: TRBD1
CDR3nt: TGCGCCAGCAGCTCTCCGGCGGTGACAGGGGGCATGAACACTGAAGCTTCCTTT
CDR3aa: CASSSPAVTGGMNTEASF

abundance: .
j_gene: TRBJ2-2
v_gene: TRBV19
d_gene: TRBD1
CDR3nt: TGTGCCAGCAACAAGCCGTGGCAGGGGGCCGGGGAGCTGTTTTTT
CDR3aa: CASNKPWQGAGELFF